These 23 T cell receptor beta chains were all obtained from the same sample, sequenced in a study of beta chain features in type 1 diabetes. Overall study findings and caveats: Among all four CD4+ subsets, Type 1 diabetes patients had TCRB CDR3s that were moderately but significantly shorter.

These receptors have no identified antigens. The isolated RNA, all of it, was reverse transcribed, so expressed TCRB transcripts were what got sequenced. Profiled with immunoSEQ multiplex PCR; TCRdb holds only in-frame clones, not every one. The table lists about 400,000 clones, roughly 12% of them singletons. Sequencing was carried out using naive CD4+ T cells from blood. The source of these receptors is a woman aged 18 to 35 with type 1 diabetes.

Comments on this clone: At one end the junction does not follow the germline gene, possibly because of a read error. The chain combines TRBV25-1 with TRBJ1-4; a possible D gene is TRBD1 (6 bases). The CDR3 extends over 12 amino acids. Germline CDR1 and CDR2: MGHDK and SYGVNS. The CDR3 bases are TGTGCCAGCCCCAAAAGAGGGGGAGAAAGGCTTTTT. This translates into CASPKRGGERLF.

This clone was found a few times. The chain couples TRBV7-9 to TRBJ2-2; 8 bases fit TRBD2. In germline, CDR1 is SEHNR, CDR2 FQNEAQ (reference sequence). The CDR3 is 16 residues long. The junction had 7 bases not matched to a gene; V was cut back by 5 bases and J by 2 bases. CDR3 bases: TGTGCCAGCAGCGTACCGCTAGCGGGTAACACCGGGGAGCTGTTTTTT. Amino acid sequence: CASSVPLAGNTGELFF.

The table lists this clone with a few counts. V and J are TRBV28 and TRBJ2-7, with 11 bases identical to TRBD2. Germline V gene sequence: CDR1 MDHEN, CDR2 SYDVKM. The V and J ends lost 5 bases and 2 bases, in that order; junction bases with no gene match: 8. This CDR3 is built from 16 residues. CDR3 DNA: TGTGCCAGCAGTACCCCGGGTAGCGGGAGGGCCTACGAGCAGTACTTC. Its protein product is CASSTPGSGRAYEQYF.

The chain is built from TRBV7-9 and TRBJ2-1; no reliable D call. The CDR3 length is 17 residues. Deletions cut 5 bases from V and 5 bases from J, with 22 bases between. Germline V gives CDR1 SEHNR, CDR2 FQNEAQ (reference sequence). CDR3 DNA: TGTGCCAGCAGCCCCATGACTTTGTCGCGGTTGGACAATGAGCAGTTCTTC. It codes for CASSPMTLSRLDNEQFF.

This rearrangement joins TRBV15 to TRBJ2-3; weak D call: TRBD2 (6 bases). Trimming stripped 0 bases from V and 2 bases from J, with 9 bases between. CDR1 and CDR2 (germline): LNHNV, YYDKDF (reference sequence). This CDR3 has 15 residues. CDR3 in amino acids: CATSRERGLTDTQYF. The CDR3 DNA follows: TGTGCCACCAGCAGAGAGCGGGGCCTCACAGATACGCAGTATTTT. The full variable domain, in which reference TRBV15 and TRBJ2-3 provide the parts outside the CDR3, is DAMVIQNPRYQVTQFGKPVTLSCSQTLNHNVMYWYQQKSSQAPKLLFHYYDKDFNNEADTPDNFQSRRPNTSFCFLDIRSPGLGDTAMYLCATSRERGLTDTQYFGPGTRLTVL.

This chain joins TRBV28 and TRBJ2-7; D is uncertain. This CDR3 is 12 amino acids long. V lost 6 bases, J lost 7 bases, and 13 bases lay in between. Germline assignment: CDR1 MDHEN and CDR2 SYDVKM. In nucleotides, the CDR3 is TGTGCCAGCAGAGGTCCAGTGCGGGAGCAGTACTTC. This sequence encodes CASRGPVREQYF.

The chain is built from TRBV6-1 and TRBJ2-3, with TRBD1 matching 9 bases. The CDR3 extends over 15 amino acids. V shed 5 bases, J shed 4 bases, and the junction held 7 bases outside the gene matches. Germline CDR1 is MNHNS and CDR2 is SASEGT. The CDR3 loop is CASSPPTGGADTQYF. The CDR3 DNA reads TGTGCCAGCAGTCCCCCTACAGGGGGCGCAGATACGCAGTATTTT.

This clone appeared a few times. Different DNA sequences within this sample yield the same CDR3. This chain links TRBV7-2 with TRBJ2-3; the D is unclear. The CDR3 runs 12 residues. V lost 5 bases and J lost 4, with 7 bases in between. Germline CDR1 SGHTA, CDR2 FQGNSA. The CDR3 bases are TGTGCCAGCAGCCCGGCGGCAGATACGCAGTATTTT. Translation: CASSPAADTQYF.

The J gene is TRBJ1-1, the V gene TRBV4-1; 7 bases agree with TRBD1. This CDR3 is built from 18 residues. With 3 bases clipped from V and 1 base from J, the junction kept 14 bases outside the gene matches. Per germline, CDR1 MGHRA and CDR2 YSYEKL. CDR3 in amino acids: CASSQFITGVVGNTEAFF. In DNA form, the CDR3 reads TGCGCCAGCAGCCAGTTTATCACAGGGGTGGTAGGGAACACTGAAGCTTTCTTT.

The J gene is TRBJ1-5, the V gene TRBV30, with D tentatively TRBD1 (5 bases). This CDR3 has 13 residues. Germline loops: CDR1 GTSNPN, CDR2 SVGIG (reference sequence). V shed 3 bases and J shed 9 bases, with 15 bases lying between them. The CDR3 sequence: CAWSAGHPWPQHF. Here the CDR3 DNA reads TGTGCCTGGAGCGCAGGGCACCCTTGGCCCCAGCATTTT.

This chain joins TRBV7-9 and TRBJ2-3, with TRBD1 identical over 10 bases. The CDR3 loop spans 16 amino acids. V lost 5 bases to trimming and J lost 6 bases; unmatched junction nucleotides: 11. Per germline, CDR1 SEHNR and CDR2 FQNEAQ (reference sequence). CDR3 protein: CASSQRWTGGADTQYF. The CDR3 coding sequence is TGTGCCAGCAGCCAGAGGTGGACAGGGGGGGCCGATACGCAGTATTTT.

This clone was recorded a few times. The genes are TRBV4-1 and TRBJ1-5, with D uncertain. CDR3 length: 17 residues. Trimming took 3 bases from V and 1 from J, leaving 16 bases between them. Germline-derived CDR1 and CDR2 are MGHRA and YSYEKL. CDR3 bases: TGCGCCAGCAGCCATAGATCCGGGAAAATAAGCAATCAGCCCCAGCATTTT. Its translation is CASSHRSGKISNQPQHF.

The rearrangement joins TRBV10-3 to TRBJ2-5; perhaps TRBD1 as D (5 bases). With 10 bases removed from V and 1 base from J, the gap between germline ends came to 13 bases. Looked up from germline, CDR1 is ENHRY and CDR2 is SYGVKD. The CDR3 contains 13 residues. This CDR3 reads CATLDSSQETQYF. CDR3 nucleotide sequence: TGTGCCACCTTAGACAGCAGCCAAGAGACCCAGTACTTC.

This chain joins TRBV29-1 and TRBJ2-3, with TRBD2 identical over 12 bases. The CDR3 loop spans 15 amino acids. CDR1 is SQVTM and CDR2 is ANQGSEA in the germline V gene. Trimming took 3 bases from V and 5 from J; bases not matched to a gene: 6. The CDR3 sequence: CSVEASGRAGDTQYF. The CDR3 DNA is TGCAGCGTTGAGGCTAGCGGGAGGGCCGGAGATACGCAGTATTTT.

This clone was observed a few times. The genes are TRBV19 and TRBJ2-1; 15 bases align to TRBD2. Germline V CDR1 and CDR2: LNHDA, SQIVND (reference sequence). The CDR3 has 18 amino acids. Trimming cost V 8 bases and J 1 base; bases outside gene matches: 9. The CDR3 loop reads CASEPGLAGGRSYNEQFF. CDR3 DNA sequence: TGTGCCAGTGAACCGGGACTAGCGGGAGGTCGGTCCTACAATGAGCAGTTCTTC.

A few counts support this clone. This rearrangement joins TRBV5-1 to TRBJ2-7, with D possibly matching TRBD2 (6 bases). V shed 2 bases and J shed 9 bases, with 9 bases lying between them. Germline CDR1 SGHRS, CDR2 YFSETQ. CDR3 length: 11 amino acids. CDR3 sequence reads: CASSFAGSQYF. The CDR3 DNA is TGCGCCAGCAGCTTCGCGGGGTCGCAGTACTTC.

A few counts support this clone. V and J are TRBV21-1 and TRBJ1-5; the table assigns TRBD1, which was not confirmed against the DNA. TRBV21-1 is a pseudogene. The CDR3 totals 15 residues. The CDR3 bases are TGTGCCAGCTGCTATCGGACAGACCGCAATCAGCCCCAGCATTTT. Encoded protein: CASCYRTDRNQPQHF.

CDR3 in amino acids: CASSQDAGNQPQHF. The CDR3 DNA reads TGCGCCAGCAGCCAAGATGCAGGGAATCAGCCCCAGCATTTT. This chain joins TRBV4-3 and TRBJ1-5; D is possibly TRBD1 (5 bases). V was shortened by 0 bases and J by 4 bases, with 7 bases between the two germline ends. CDR1 LGHNA and CDR2 YSLEER come from the germline V gene. The CDR3 is 14 amino acids.

J is TRBJ1-1 and V is TRBV6-5; 7 positions agree with TRBD1. CDR3 length equals 13 residues. The V gene end was trimmed by 2 bases and the J gene end by 5 bases; junction bases not matched to a gene: 2. Germline CDR1 MNHEY, CDR2 SVGAGI. The CDR3: CASSYGQATEAFF. Written as DNA, the CDR3 is TGTGCCAGCAGTTACGGACAGGCAACTGAAGCTTTCTTT.

This chain links TRBV5-4 with TRBJ2-1, with 9 bases lining up with TRBD1. With V trimmed by 4 bases and J by 1 base, 9 bases remained unmatched. This CDR3 is built from 17 residues. Looked up from germline, CDR1 is SGHNT and CDR2 is YYREEE (reference sequence). The CDR3 sequence is CASSPLRGQGSYNEQFF. CDR3 DNA sequence: TGTGCCAGCAGCCCTCTCCGGGGACAGGGATCCTACAATGAGCAGTTCTTC.

This clone appeared a few times. The V and J genes are TRBV19 and TRBJ1-5, with D possibly matching TRBD1 (6 bases). V was clipped by 5 bases and J by 3 bases, with 14 bases between them. Germline-derived CDR1 and CDR2 are LNHDA and SQIVND (reference sequence). CDR3 size: 15 residues. The CDR3 sequence is CASSQRQAYNQPQHF. The DNA of the CDR3 is TGTGCCAGTAGTCAGAGACAGGCTTACAATCAGCCCCAGCATTTT.

The chain links TRBV20-1 to TRBJ1-4; D unclear. The V end was cut by 3 bases, the J end by 14 bases, with 13 bases between. Looked up from germline, CDR1 is DFQATT and CDR2 is SNEGSKA (reference sequence). This CDR3 spans 11 amino acids. Here the CDR3 DNA reads TGCAGTGCTAGCTTTATCGGGGATCTGTTTTTT. This encodes CSASFIGDLFF.

This clone was recorded a few times. The V call is TRBV27, the J call TRBJ2-5; unclear D gene. The CDR3 contains 12 residues. Germline-derived CDR1 and CDR2 are MNHEY and SMNVEV (reference sequence). The germline V and J ends were trimmed by 10 bases and 4 bases, with 13 bases remaining between them. CDR3 nucleotide sequence: TGTGCCATCTTTAGATGGGCAGAGACCCAGTACTTC. It translates to CAIFRWAETQYF.